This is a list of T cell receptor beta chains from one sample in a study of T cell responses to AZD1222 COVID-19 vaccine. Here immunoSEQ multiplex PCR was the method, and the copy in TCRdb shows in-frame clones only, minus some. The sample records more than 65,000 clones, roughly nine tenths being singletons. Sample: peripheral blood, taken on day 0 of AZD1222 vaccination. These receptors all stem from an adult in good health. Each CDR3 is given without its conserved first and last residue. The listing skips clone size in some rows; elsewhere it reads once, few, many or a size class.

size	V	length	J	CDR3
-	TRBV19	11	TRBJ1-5	ASGQGVNQPQH
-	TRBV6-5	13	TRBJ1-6	ASRNGQGAGSPLH
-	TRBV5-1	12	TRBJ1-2	ASSLGTGAYGYT
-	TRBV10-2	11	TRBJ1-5	ASSEGSNQPQH
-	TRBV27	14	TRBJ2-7	ASSKRTGGSEYEQY
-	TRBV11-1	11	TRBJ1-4	ASSLEGNEKLF
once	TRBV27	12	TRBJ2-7	ASSFFAGTYEQY
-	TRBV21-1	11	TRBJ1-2	ASSSGGPGGYT
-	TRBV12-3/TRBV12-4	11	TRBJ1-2	ASSLKAGGGYT
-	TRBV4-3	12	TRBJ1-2	ASSQGQISYGYT
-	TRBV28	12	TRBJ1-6	ASSLPGVSSPLH
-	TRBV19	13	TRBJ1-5	ASRIDSNSNQPQH
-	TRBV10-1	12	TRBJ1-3	ASSGGTSGNTIY
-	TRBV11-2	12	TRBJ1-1	ASSLIRGNTEAF
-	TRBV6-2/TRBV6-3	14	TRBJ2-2	ASTPRSSPSTGELF
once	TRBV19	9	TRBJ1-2	ASSSDGPST
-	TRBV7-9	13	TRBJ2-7	ASSPGTLNSYEQY
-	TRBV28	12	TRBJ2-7	ASRPPGQAYEQY
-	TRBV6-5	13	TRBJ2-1	ASSYSRLGLNEQF
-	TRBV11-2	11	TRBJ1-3	ASSQSLGNTIY
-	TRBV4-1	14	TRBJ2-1	ASSHGLGGSYNEQF
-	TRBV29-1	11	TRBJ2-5	SVSGGASETQY
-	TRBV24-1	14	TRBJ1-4	ATSKRTGRTNEKLF
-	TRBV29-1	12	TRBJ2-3	SVEKGTSTDTQY
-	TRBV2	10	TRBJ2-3	ATSTSTDTQY
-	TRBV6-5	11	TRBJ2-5	ASSYSAQETQY
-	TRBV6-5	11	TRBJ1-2	ASRPDREDGYT
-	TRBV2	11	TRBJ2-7	ASREGPLGEQY
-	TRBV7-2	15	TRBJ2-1	ASSFRAPGQANNEQF
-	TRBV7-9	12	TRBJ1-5	ASSEEQVAQPQH
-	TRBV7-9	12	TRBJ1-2	ASSLGEPNYGYT
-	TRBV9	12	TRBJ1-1	ASSVDQGNTEAF
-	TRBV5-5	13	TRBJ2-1	ASSLVGQVYNEQF
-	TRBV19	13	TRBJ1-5	ASSPGTPGGKPQH
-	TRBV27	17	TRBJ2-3	ASSQSGLAGHRATDTQY
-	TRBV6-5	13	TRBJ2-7	ASSWGTGNTYEQY
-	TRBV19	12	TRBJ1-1	ASSIQEPYTEAF
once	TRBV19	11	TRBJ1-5	ASSYRGNQPQH
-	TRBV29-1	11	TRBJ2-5	SVQGQAQETQY
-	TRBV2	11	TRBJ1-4	ASSVAGYEKLF
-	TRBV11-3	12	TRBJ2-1	ASSPRQGGNEQF
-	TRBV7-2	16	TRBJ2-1	ASSLIHSGGGPRNEQF
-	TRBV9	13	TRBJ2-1	ASSVMAGVGNEQF
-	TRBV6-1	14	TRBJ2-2	ASSEARGVLGGELF
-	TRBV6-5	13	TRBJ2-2	AAKRDRSPTGELF
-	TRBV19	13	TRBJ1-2	ASSPQTGAQSGYT
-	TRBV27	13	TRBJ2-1	ASSSQTGGWDEQF
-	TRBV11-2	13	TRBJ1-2	ASSLYGDRSDGYT
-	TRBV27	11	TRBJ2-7	ASSLPGQGEQY